The 7 T cell receptor beta chains below come from one sample, sequenced in a study of regulatory T cells in long-lasting Graves disease. Construction of TCR beta libraries relied on iRepertoire HTBI primers and on Arm-PCR targeting CDR3 regions. TCRdb itself ran the multiplex PCR reads through MiXCR, one entry per CDR3 protein. The sample consists of hundreds of thousands of distinct CDR3 sequences, less than 20% of them appearing once. Time point given: newly diagnosed GD, antithyroid drugs for less than 3 months. Following extraction of RNA from PBMCs, that RNA was used to make the TCR library. These data also formed part of another study, on T cells in Graves' hyperthyroidism and ophthalmopathy.

Sequences were derived from peripheral blood mononuclear cells (PBMCs), sampled at new diagnosis, from a patient treated with antithyroid drugs. The receptor source for this set is a woman aged 25 to 39 with Graves disease.

The chain employs TRBV20-1 and TRBJ2-3; D not certain. The CDR3 consists of 15 residues. Germline V gives CDR1 DFQATT, CDR2 SNEGSKA (reference sequence). The ends were cut back, 0 bases at V and 0 bases at J, with 10 bases in the middle. The CDR3 loop is CSARDPWRSTDTQYF. CDR3 nucleotides: TGCAGTGCTAGAGATCCTTGGAGAAGCACAGATACGCAGTATTTT.

CDR3 sequence: CASRTGSLGNTEAFF. The CDR3 coding sequence is TGTGCCAGCAGAACAGGGAGTTTAGGGAACACTGAAGCTTTCTTT. This sequence joins TRBV12-3 or TRBV12-4 and TRBJ1-1; perhaps TRBD1 as D (6 bases). Trimming cost V 6 bases and J 1 base, with 15 bases left between them. The CDR3 length is 15 residues.

This clonotype has more than one count but fewer than ten. The chain uses TRBV13 and TRBJ1-6; D perhaps matches TRBD1 (6 bases). CDR1 is PRHDT, CDR2 FYEKMQ, per germline (reference sequence). CDR3 length equals 13 residues. V was trimmed by 8 bases and J by 5 bases, leaving 10 bases between them. In DNA form, the CDR3 reads TGTGCCAGCCGGGGGGCGAATAATTCACCCCTCCACTTT. Translation: CASRGANNSPLHF.

Turning to this clonotype: The junction departs from germline at one end; a sequencing error may be responsible. In DNA form, the CDR3 reads TGCGCCAGCAGCCAAGAAAGGGGCAGCCTCACCTACGAGCAGTACTTC. It encodes CASSQERGSLTYEQYF. This chain connects TRBV5-6 to TRBJ2-7; the D gene is possibly TRBD1 (5 bases). CDR1 SGHDT and CDR2 YYEEEE come from the germline V gene. The CDR3 runs to 16 residues.

In the case of this clonotype: A junction end diverges from the germline sequence, so it may reflect a read error. The chain employs TRBV6-5 and TRBJ2-7; possible D gene TRBD2, 6 bases. The length of the CDR3 is 14 residues. Per germline, CDR1 MNHEY and CDR2 SVGAGI. The CDR3 bases are TGTGCCAGCAGTTTCGCGGGGAGCTCCCACGAGCAGTACTTC. Translated, it gives CASSFAGSSHEQYF.

This clonotype was counted only a few times. The V gene is TRBV11-1, the J gene TRBJ1-1; D is possibly TRBD1 (6 bases). CDR1 SGHAT and CDR2 FQDESV come from the germline V gene (reference sequence). With 3 bases removed from V and 0 bases from J, the gap between germline ends came to 17 bases. The CDR3 is 17 amino acids. The CDR3 nucleotides are TGTGCCAGCAGCTTCGGTACAGGGTGGGGTTTGAACACTGAAGCTTTCTTT. It codes for CASSFGTGWGLNTEAFF.

V gene TRBV28 combines with J gene TRBJ2-3; D not resolved. CDR1 is MDHEN and CDR2 is SYDVKM in the germline V gene. The CDR3 consists of 13 residues. V was trimmed by 7 bases and J by 2 bases, leaving 10 bases between them. This CDR3 reads CASTPQDTDTQYF. CDR3 coding DNA: TGTGCCAGCACCCCCCAGGACACAGATACGCAGTATTTT.